This T cell receptor beta chain is from a study of early stage breast cancer tumors. Study-level information: Of around 15 invasive breast tumors, about twelve were hormone receptor-positive, HER2-negative. Each sample averaged approximately 9.6-fold read coverage.

With regard to this clone: Its antigen remains unknown.

Assay: immunoSEQ multiplex PCR; the TCRdb copy retains only in-frame clones and omits some. This table holds tens of thousands of clones, around 80% found once. Regarding the study as a whole: Tumors had about 2.5-fold higher T cell density and higher clonality than adjacent normal breast tissue. Most shared enriched TCRB sequences were commonly generated ones.

This CDR3 is built from 17 residues. Germline lookup yields CDR1 MGHRA and CDR2 YSYEKL. J lost 3 bases, V lost 0 bases, and 4 bases had no gene match. The chain links TRBV4-1 to TRBJ2-7, with 14 bases that match TRBD2. The material sequenced was blood. The clonotype was recovered from a person in their 40s with breast cancer. CDR3 coding DNA: TGCGCCAGCAGCCAAGATCCCGGACTAGCGGGAGGCTACGAGCAGTACTTC. This codes for CASSQDPGLAGGYEQYF.